This T cell receptor beta chain stems from a study of T-cell memory formation after mild COVID-19. Points from the study as a whole: Among contracting clones, CD4+ were mainly CM/EM and CD8+ enriched in EMRA.

This clonotype was counted once. The antigen remains unidentified. Each CDR3 protein is one row after TCRdb ran MiXCR on the 5' RACE reads. The sample records 120,000 or so distinct CDR3 sequences, 16% being singletons. There are 14 residues in the CDR3. Trimming pared 7 bases from V and 11 bases from J, leaving 23 bases between. The clonotype comes from an adult woman who had mild COVID-19 (a few samples of this study predate the infection). Cell type and time point are not known. The sample comprised PBMCs or a T cell subset sorted from them (not recorded which). The chain couples TRBV12-3 or TRBV12-4 to TRBJ1-1; D remains ambiguous. The CDR3: CASNPSVHSSRAFF. CDR3 coding DNA: TGTGCCAGCAATCCCTCGGTCCACAGCAGTAGGGCTTTCTTT.